This T cell receptor (beta chain) was recovered during a study of T cells after yellow fever vaccination. Study-level information: Low-cell-number fractions underwent preparation using SMART-Seq v4 Ultra Low Input. Study-wide findings and caveats: Peak timing came faster in the weaker secondary response, day 5 versus 15. The bulk population could contribute abundant contaminating clonotypes to FACS-sorted repertoires.

Note on this clonotype: Its antigen is still unknown.

For TCR, cDNA came from 5'RACE template switching, which added a universal primer site and UMIs. MiXCR, run by TCRdb on the 5' RACE reads, gives a single entry per CDR3 protein. The sample consists of 550,000 to 750,000 distinct CDR3 sequences, about 14% of them appearing once. CDR1 and CDR2 from the germline V gene are DFQATT and SNEGSKA (reference sequence). This CDR3 is 14 amino acids long. Trimming shortened V by 0 bases and J by 7 bases, and 13 bases separated the two germline ends. Specimen: PBMCs, collected on the day of the yellow fever booster vaccination. The receptor comes from a young man who received the YFV17D yellow fever vaccine. The genes are TRBV20-1 and TRBJ2-1; tentatively, D is TRBD1 (6 bases). CDR3 region: CSARDMGARNEQFF. The CDR3 region has the DNA TGCAGTGCTAGAGATATGGGGGCCAGGAATGAGCAGTTCTTC.